The 6 T cell receptor beta chains in this list originate from one sample, sequenced in a study of T cell responses to AZD1222 COVID-19 vaccine. Measured with immunoSEQ multiplex PCR; TCRdb has only the in-frame clones, and not every one. The data contain approximately 130,000 clones, 80% to 90% of them singletons. The sample consisted of peripheral blood, taken on day 0 of AZD1222 vaccination. These TCRs come from an adult in good health.

This clone was observed a handful of times. The chain carries TRBV7-7 and TRBJ1-2; TRBD1 aligns across 7 bases. Germline V gene sequence: CDR1 SSHAT, CDR2 FNYEAQ (reference sequence). Trimming cost V 3 bases and J 2 bases; bases outside gene matches: 15. The CDR3 runs to 18 residues. The CDR3 sequence is CASSFNLTGPGKNYGYTF. DNA of the CDR3: TGTGCCAGCAGCTTCAATCTGACAGGGCCAGGCAAGAACTATGGCTACACCTTC.

This chain uses TRBV5-6 with TRBJ2-2, with D possibly TRBD2 on 5 matching bases. The V and J ends lost 0 bases and 7 bases respectively, with 13 bases between them. The germline V gene has CDR1 SGHDT and CDR2 YYEEEE. This CDR3 is 15 amino acids long. CDR3 in amino acids: CASSLVRRRGGELFF. The CDR3 DNA follows: TGTGCCAGCAGCTTGGTAAGGAGGCGTGGCGGGGAGCTGTTTTTT.

This clone has only one observation. This chain connects TRBV3-1 (or the pseudogene TRBV3-2) to TRBJ1-5; the D gene is possibly TRBD1 (5 bases). The V end lost 4 bases, the J end lost 7 bases, and 11 bases lay between the germline ends. The germline V gene has CDR1 LGHDT and CDR2 YNNKEL (reference sequence). The CDR3 is 13 residues long. The CDR3 protein is CASSRQRFQPQHF. CDR3 sequence (DNA): TGTGCCAGCAGCCGACAGCGATTCCAGCCCCAGCATTTT.

As for this clone: The junction does not match germline at one end; this may be a read error. V usage is TRBV2 and J usage is TRBJ1-6, with 8 nucleotides matching TRBD1. This CDR3 region has 15 residues. Germline loops: CDR1 SNHLY, CDR2 FYNNEI. The CDR3 DNA is TGTGCCAGCAATGAAGACAGGGGACGAAATTCACCCCTCCACTTT. Translation gives CASNEDRGRNSPLHF.

This chain links TRBV29-1 with TRBJ2-1, with TRBD1 identical over 7 bases. The CDR3 covers 15 residues. V lost 1 base and J lost 6; bases outside the gene matches: 9. Germline-derived CDR1 and CDR2 are SQVTM and ANQGSEA. The CDR3 bases are TGCAGCGTTGAAGGAGGGGGCAGGGGTCCCAATGAGCAGTTCTTC. Its translation: CSVEGGGRGPNEQFF.

The V and J genes are TRBV5-4 and TRBJ2-1; unclear D gene. Per germline, CDR1 SGHNT and CDR2 YYREEE (reference sequence). Deletions cut 2 bases from V and 7 bases from J, with 7 bases between. The CDR3 runs 12 residues. The CDR3 nucleotides are TGTGCCAGCAGCTTAACTCTTAATGAGCAGTTCTTC. Its translation: CASSLTLNEQFF.